The 2 T cell receptor beta chains in this list originate from one sample, sequenced in a study of CD8 T cells in Susac syndrome. With random hexamers, roughly 0.45 to 1 ug RNA was reverse transcribed. In TCRdb, the immunoSEQ multiplex PCR reads were re-called with MiXCR into one record per CDR3 protein. The table lists 330,000 or so distinct CDR3 sequences, over 75% of them singletons. The sample comprised CD8+ T cells from PBMCs. Receptors originate from a human donor with multiple sclerosis.

The chain combines TRBV15 with TRBJ1-6, with no clear D. CDR1 and CDR2 from the germline V gene are LNHNV and YYDKDF (reference sequence). The CDR3 length is 14 residues. V lost 5 bases, J lost 9 bases, and 14 bases lay in between. The CDR3 DNA reads TGTGCCACCAGCTCCTCCCGCCCCCGTTCACCCCTCCACTTT. Translation: CATSSSRPRSPLHF.

This clonotype has just one count. The CDR3 loop reads CSAKTTGGQEGETQYF. For the CDR3, the DNA is TGCAGTGCCAAGACCACGGGGGGGCAGGAAGGAGAGACCCAGTACTTC. The chain recombines TRBV20-1 with TRBJ2-5; 8 bases fit TRBD2. CDR3 length: 16 amino acids. Germline trimming cut 6 bases from V and 4 bases from J; bases unmatched to any gene: 16. Germline V CDR1 and CDR2: DFQATT, SNEGSKA (reference sequence).